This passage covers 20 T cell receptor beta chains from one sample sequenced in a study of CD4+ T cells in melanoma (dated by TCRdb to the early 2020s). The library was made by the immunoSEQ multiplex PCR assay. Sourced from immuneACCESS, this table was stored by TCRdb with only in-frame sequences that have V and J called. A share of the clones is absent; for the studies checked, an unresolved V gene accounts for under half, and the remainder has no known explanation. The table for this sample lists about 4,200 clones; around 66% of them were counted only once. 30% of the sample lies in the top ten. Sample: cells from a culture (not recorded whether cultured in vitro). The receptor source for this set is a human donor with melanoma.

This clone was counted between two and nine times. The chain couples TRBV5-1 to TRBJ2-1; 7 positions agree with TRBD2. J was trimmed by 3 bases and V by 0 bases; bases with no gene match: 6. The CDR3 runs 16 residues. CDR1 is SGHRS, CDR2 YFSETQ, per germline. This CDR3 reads CASSLDGGTNYNEQFF. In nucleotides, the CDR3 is TGCGCCAGCAGCTTGGACGGGGGGACCAACTACAATGAGCAGTTCTTC. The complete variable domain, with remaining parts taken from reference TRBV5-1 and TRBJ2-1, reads KAGVTQTPRYLIKTRGQQVTLSCSPISGHRSVSWYQQTPGQGLQFLFEYFSETQRNKGNFPGRFSGRQFSNSRSEMNVSTLELGDSALYLCASSLDGGTNYNEQFFGPGTRLTVL.

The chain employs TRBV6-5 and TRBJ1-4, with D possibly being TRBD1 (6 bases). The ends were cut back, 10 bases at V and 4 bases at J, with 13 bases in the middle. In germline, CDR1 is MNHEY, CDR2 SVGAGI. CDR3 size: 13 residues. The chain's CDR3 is CATLRQVNEKLFF. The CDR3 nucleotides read TGTGCCACGCTACGACAGGTTAATGAAAAACTGTTTTTT.

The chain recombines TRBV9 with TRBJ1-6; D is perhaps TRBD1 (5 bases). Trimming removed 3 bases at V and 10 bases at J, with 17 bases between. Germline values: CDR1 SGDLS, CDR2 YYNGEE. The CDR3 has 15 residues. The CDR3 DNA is TGTGCCAGCAGCGCACTACAGGTGGGAGGGTCACCCCTCCACTTT. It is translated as CASSALQVGGSPLHF.

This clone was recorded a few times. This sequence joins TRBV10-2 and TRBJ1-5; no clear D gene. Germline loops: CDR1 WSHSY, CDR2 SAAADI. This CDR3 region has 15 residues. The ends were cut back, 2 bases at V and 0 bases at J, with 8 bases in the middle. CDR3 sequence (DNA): TGCGCCAGCAGTGAGAGGAAATATAGCAATCAGCCCCAGCATTTT. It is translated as CASSERKYSNQPQHF.

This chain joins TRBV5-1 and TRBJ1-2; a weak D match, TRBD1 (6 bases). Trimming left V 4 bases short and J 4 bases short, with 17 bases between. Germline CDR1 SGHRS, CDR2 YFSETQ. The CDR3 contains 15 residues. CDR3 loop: CASSAGQLGIYGYTF. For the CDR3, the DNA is TGCGCCAGCAGCGCCGGACAGTTGGGAATCTATGGCTACACCTTC.

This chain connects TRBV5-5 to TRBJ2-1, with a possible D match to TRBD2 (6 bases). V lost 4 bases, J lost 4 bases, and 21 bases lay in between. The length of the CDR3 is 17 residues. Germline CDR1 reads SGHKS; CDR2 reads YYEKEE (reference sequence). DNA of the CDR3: TGTGCCAGCAGCCCCGTGAGGGTAGCGGAGAAATACAATGAGCAGTTCTTC. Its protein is CASSPVRVAEKYNEQFF.

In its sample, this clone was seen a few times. The CDR3 protein is CASSYQGGSYNEQFF. The CDR3 coding sequence is TGTGCCAGCAGCTATCAGGGGGGCTCCTACAATGAGCAGTTCTTC. The chain carries TRBV9 and TRBJ2-1; tentatively, D is TRBD1 (7 bases). Trimming shortened V by 4 bases and J by 0 bases, and 11 bases separated the two germline ends. Germline-derived CDR1 and CDR2 are SGDLS and YYNGEE. The CDR3 is 15 amino acids.

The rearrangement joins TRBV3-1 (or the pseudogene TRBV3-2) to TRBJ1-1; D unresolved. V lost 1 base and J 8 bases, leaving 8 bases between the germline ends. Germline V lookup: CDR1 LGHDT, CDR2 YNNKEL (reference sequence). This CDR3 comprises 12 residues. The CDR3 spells CASSQGRTEAFF. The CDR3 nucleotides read TGTGCCAGCAGCCAAGGGAGGACGGAAGCTTTCTTT.

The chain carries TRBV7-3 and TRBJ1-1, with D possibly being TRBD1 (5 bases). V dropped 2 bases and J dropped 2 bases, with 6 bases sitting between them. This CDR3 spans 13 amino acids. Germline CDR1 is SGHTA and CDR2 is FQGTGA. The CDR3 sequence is CASSLGANTEAFF. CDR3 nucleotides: TGTGCCAGCAGCTTAGGGGCAAACACTGAAGCTTTCTTT. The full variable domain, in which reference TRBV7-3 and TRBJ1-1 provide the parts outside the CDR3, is GAGVSQTPSNKVTEKGKYVELRCDPISGHTALYWYRQSLGQGPEFLIYFQGTGAADDSGLPNDRFFAVRPEGSVSTLKIQRTERGDSAVYLCASSLGANTEAFFGQGTRLTVV.

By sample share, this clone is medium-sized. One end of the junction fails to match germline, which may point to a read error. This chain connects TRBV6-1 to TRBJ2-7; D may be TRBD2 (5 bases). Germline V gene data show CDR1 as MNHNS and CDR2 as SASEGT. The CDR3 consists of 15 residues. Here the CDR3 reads CASREVPGFSYEQYF. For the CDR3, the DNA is TGTGCCAGCAGGGAAGTCCCGGGATTCTCCTACGAGCAGTACTTC.

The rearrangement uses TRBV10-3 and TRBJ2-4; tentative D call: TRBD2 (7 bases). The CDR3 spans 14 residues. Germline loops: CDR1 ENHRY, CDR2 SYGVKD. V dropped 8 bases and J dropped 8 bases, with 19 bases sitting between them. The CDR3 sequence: CAIAGGGVRDIQYF. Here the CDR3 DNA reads TGTGCCATCGCCGGAGGGGGGGTCCGGGACATTCAGTACTTC.

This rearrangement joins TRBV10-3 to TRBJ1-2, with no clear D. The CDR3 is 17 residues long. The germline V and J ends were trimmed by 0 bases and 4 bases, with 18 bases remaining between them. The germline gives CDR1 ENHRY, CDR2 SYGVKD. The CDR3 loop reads CAISESSLTAEGYGYTF. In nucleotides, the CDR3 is TGTGCCATCAGTGAGTCGTCTCTAACCGCGGAGGGCTATGGCTACACCTTC.

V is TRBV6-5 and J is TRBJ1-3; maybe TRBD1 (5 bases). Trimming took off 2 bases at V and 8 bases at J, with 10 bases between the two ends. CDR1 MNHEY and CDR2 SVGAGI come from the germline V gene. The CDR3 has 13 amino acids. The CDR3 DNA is TGTGCCAGCAGTTACGCAGGGAGAGACACCATATATTTT. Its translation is CASSYAGRDTIYF.

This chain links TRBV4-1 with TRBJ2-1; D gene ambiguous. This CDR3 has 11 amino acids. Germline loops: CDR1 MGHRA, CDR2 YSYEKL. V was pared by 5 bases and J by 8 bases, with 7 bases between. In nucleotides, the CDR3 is TGCGCCAGCAGCGACGGAGATGAGCAGTTCTTC. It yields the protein CASSDGDEQFF.

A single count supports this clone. The CDR3 here is CASSPGREPREFF. The CDR3 nucleotides are TGTGCCAGCAGCCCCGGCAGGGAGCCCAGGGAGTTCTTC. The V and J genes are TRBV7-9 and TRBJ2-1; either TRBD1 or TRBD2 may fit D (5 bases each). V was cut by 5 bases and J by 14 bases, with 19 bases left in between. CDR1 and CDR2 from the germline V gene are SEHNR and FQNEAQ (reference sequence). There are 13 residues in the CDR3.

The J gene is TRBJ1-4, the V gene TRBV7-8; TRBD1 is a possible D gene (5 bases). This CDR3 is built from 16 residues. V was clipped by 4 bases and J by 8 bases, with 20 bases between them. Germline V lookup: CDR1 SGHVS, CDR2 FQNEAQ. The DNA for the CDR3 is TGTGCCAGCAGCTCGAAAACGGGGGTTCGGGGGGAAAAACTGTTTTTT. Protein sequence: CASSSKTGVRGEKLFF.

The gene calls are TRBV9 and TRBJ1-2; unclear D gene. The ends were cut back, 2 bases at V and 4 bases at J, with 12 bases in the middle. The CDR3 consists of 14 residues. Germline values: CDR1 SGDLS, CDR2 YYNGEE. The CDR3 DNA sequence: TGTGCCAGCAGCGTCCGGGAGGGAGCCTATGGCTACACCTTC. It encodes CASSVREGAYGYTF.

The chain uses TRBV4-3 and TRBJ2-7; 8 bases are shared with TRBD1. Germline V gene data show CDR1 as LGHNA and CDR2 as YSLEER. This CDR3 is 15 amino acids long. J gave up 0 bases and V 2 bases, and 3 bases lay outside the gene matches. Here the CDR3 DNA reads TGCGCCAGCAGCCAACAGGACAGGGCCTCCTACGAGCAGTACTTC. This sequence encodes CASSQQDRASYEQYF.

CDR3 loop: CASSSDGRGQGRETQYF. DNA for the CDR3: TGTGCCAGCAGTTCGGATGGGAGGGGACAGGGTCGAGAGACCCAGTACTTC. The chain has TRBV27 and TRBJ2-5; TRBD1 agrees at 9 bases. Germline CDR1 reads MNHEY; CDR2 reads SMNVEV (reference sequence). The V and J ends lost 4 bases and 4 bases, in that order; junction bases with no gene match: 13. The CDR3 has 17 amino acids.

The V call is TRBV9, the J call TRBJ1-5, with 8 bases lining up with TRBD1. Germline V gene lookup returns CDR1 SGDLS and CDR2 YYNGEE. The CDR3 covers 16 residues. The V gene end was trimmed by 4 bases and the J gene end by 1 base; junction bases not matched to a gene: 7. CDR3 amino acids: CASSPWDRQSNQPQHF. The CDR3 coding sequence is TGTGCCAGCAGCCCCTGGGACAGGCAGAGCAATCAGCCCCAGCATTTT.